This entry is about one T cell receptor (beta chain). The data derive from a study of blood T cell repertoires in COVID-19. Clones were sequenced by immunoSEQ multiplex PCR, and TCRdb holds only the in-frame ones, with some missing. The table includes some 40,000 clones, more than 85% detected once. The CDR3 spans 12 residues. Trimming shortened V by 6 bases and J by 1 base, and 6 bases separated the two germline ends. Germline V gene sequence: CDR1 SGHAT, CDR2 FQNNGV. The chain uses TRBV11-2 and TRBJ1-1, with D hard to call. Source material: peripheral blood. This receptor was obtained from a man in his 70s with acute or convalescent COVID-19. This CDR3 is CASSLKNTEAFF. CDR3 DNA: TGTGCCAGCAGTCTTAAGAACACTGAAGCTTTCTTT.